This record covers a single T cell receptor beta chain. Its antigen is currently unknown. These data come from a study of post-analysis software for immune sequencing data. Study details: Included among the disease courses, which were recorded for the cohort, were relapsing-remitting, secondary progressive and progressive-relapsing multiple sclerosis.

Libraries were made from TCR beta cDNA, and they carried unique molecular identifiers. When 1 to 10 million T cells were used, they gave hundreds of thousands of cDNA molecules. A single record per CDR3 protein comes from TCRdb applying MiXCR to the PCR reads. This sample has some 690,000 distinct CDR3 sequences, with roughly 29% found just once. The germline CDR1 and CDR2 sequences are LGHNA and YNFKEQ. V shed 3 bases and J 6 bases; nucleotides not matched to a gene: 9. This CDR3 has 16 amino acids. The study, taken as a whole, reports: Patients carried four or five TRBV segments more frequently than controls did, and TRBV5-6, TRBV5-1 and TRBV20-1 were among them. Under the F measure, samples that were prepared in one batch clustered strongly together.

Material for sequencing was blood. This receptor was obtained from a girl between 10 and 17 years old with multiple sclerosis. J is TRBJ2-1 and V is TRBV4-2; 9 bases fit TRBD1. The CDR3 here is CASSHPRDREGNEQFF. For the CDR3, the DNA is TGTGCCAGCAGCCATCCGCGGGACAGGGAGGGCAATGAGCAGTTCTTC.